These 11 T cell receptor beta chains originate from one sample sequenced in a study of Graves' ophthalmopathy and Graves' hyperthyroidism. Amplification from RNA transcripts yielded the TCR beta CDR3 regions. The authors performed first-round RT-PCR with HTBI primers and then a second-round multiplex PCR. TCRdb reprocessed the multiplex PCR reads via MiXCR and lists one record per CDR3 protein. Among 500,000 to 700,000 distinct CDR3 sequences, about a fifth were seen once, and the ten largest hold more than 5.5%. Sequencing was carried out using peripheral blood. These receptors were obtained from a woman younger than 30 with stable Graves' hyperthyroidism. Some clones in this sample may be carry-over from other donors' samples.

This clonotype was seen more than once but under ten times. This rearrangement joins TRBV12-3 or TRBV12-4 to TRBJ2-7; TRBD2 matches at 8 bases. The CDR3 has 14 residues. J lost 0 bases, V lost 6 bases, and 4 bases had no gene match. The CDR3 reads CASRSTSASYEQYF. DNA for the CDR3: TGTGCCAGCAGATCGACTAGCGCCTCCTACGAGCAGTACTTC.

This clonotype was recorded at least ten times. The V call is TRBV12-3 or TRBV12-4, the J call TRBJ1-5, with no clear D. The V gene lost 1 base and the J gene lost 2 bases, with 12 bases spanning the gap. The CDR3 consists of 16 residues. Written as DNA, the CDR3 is TGTGCCAGCAGTTTAGATTCAACATGGGGCAATCAGCCCCAGCATTTT. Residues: CASSLDSTWGNQPQHF.

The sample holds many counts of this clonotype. CDR3 region: CASSVVGTVTEAFF. In DNA, the CDR3 is TGTGCCAGCAGCGTAGTGGGGACAGTCACTGAAGCTTTCTTT. The rearrangement links TRBV9 to TRBJ1-1, with 7 positions matching TRBD1. V lost 0 bases to trimming and J lost 4 bases; unmatched junction nucleotides: 3. The CDR3 is 14 amino acids. The germline V gene has CDR1 SGDLS and CDR2 YYNGEE.

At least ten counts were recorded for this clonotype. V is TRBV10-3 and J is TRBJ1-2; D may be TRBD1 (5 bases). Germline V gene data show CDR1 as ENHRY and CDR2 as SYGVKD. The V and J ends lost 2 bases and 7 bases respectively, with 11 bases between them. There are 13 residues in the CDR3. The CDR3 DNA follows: TGTGCCATCAGTGAGACCGACAGAGCTGGCTACACCTTC. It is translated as CAISETDRAGYTF.

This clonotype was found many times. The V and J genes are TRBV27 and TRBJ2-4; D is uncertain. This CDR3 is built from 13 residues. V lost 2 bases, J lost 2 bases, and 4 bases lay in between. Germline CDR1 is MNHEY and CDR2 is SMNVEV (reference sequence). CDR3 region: CASSLGPKNIQYF. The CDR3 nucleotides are TGTGCCAGCAGTTTAGGCCCCAAAAACATTCAGTACTTC.

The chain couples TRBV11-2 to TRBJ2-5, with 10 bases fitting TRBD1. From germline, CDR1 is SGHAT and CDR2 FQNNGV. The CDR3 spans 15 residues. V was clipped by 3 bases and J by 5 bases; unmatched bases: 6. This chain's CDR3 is CASSLSTGGGETQYF. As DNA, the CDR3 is TGTGCCAGCAGCTTGTCGACAGGGGGCGGGGAGACCCAGTACTTC. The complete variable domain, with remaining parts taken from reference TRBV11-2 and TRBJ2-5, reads EAGVAQSPRYKIIEKRQSVAFWCNPISGHATLYWYQQILGQGPKLLIQFQNNGVVDDSQLPKDRFSAERLKGVDSTLKIQPAKLEDSAVYLCASSLSTGGGETQYFGPGTRLLVL.

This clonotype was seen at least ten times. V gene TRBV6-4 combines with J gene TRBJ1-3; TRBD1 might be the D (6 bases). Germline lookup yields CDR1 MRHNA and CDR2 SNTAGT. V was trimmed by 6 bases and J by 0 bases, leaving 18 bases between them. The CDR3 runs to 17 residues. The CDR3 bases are TGTGCCAGCAGCCATCATCCGGGGGGCAACTCTGGAAACACCATATATTTT. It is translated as CASSHHPGGNSGNTIYF.

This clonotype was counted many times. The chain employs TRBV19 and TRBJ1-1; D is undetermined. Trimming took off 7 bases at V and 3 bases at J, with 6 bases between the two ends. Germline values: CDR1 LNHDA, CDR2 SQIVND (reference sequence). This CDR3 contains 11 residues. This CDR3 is CASNRDTEAFF. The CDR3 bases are TGTGCCAGTAATAGGGACACTGAAGCTTTCTTT.

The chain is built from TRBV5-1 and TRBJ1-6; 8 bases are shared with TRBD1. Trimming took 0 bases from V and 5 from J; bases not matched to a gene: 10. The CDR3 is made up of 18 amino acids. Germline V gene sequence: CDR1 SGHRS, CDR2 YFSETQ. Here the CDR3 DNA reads TGCGCCAGCAGCTTGGACCCGGACAGGGTCCTGCATAATTCACCCCTCCACTTT. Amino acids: CASSLDPDRVLHNSPLHF.

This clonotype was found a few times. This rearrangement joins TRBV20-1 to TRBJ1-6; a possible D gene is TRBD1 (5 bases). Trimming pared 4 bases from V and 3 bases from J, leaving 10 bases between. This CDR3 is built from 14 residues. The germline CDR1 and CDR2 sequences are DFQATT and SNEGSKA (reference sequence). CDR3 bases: TGCAGTGCTATGGGGGAAAACTATAATTCACCCCTCCACTTT. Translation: CSAMGENYNSPLHF.

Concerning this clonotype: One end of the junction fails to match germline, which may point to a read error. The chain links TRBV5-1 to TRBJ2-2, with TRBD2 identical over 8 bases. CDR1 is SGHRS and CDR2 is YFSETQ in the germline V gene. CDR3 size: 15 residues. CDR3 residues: CASGLGLANTGELFF. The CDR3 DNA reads TGCGCCAGCGGCTTGGGACTAGCGAACACCGGGGAGCTGTTTTTT.